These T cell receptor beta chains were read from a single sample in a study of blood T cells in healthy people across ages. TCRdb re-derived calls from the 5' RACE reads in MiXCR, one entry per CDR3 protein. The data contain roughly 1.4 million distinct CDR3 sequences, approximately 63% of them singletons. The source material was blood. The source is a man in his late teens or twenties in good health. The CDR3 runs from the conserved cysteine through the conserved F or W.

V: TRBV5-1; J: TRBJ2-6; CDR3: CASSFPGQTYPEGLSGANVLTF
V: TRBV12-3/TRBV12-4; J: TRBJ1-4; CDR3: CASMGGFRATNEKLFF
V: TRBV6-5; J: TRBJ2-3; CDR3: CASSPGLADTTDTQYF
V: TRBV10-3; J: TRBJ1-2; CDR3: CAITDGQVDRYGYTF
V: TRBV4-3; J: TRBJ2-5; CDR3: CASSQDSWVGAVFQETQYF
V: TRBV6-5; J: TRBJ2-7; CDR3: CASSPLGLAGFNEQYF
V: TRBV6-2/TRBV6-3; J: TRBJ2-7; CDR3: CASLGLISYEQYF
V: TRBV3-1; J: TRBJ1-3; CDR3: CASSQDLGPGGNTIYF
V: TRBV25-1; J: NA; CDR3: CASSEKQGAKETQYF
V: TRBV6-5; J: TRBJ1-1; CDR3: CASSSPQGAGEAFF
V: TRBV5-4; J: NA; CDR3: CASSGQAETQYF
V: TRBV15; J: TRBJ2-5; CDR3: CATTLGQIQETQYF
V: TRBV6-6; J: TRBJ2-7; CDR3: CASSHTGVYEQYF
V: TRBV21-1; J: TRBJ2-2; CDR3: CASSNRQGVRELFF
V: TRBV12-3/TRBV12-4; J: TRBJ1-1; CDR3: CASSLARVSEAFF
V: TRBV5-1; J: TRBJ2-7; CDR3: CASSHAGTGKSVEQYF
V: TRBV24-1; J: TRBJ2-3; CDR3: CATSESLAGNADTQYF
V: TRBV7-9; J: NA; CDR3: CASSFPGQGSGYEQYF
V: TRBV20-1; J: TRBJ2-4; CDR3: CSARILTSGRREQYF
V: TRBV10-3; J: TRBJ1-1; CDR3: CAISLTKNTEAFF
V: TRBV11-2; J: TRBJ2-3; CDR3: CASSLVGSGRPYF
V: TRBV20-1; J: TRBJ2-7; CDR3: CSARDPFGDTGTYEQYF
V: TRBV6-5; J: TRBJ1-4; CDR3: CASSYSSGTGNEKLFF
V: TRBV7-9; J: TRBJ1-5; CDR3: CASSSWEGGRSNQPQHF
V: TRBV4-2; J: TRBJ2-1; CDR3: CASSQDHNLNEQFF
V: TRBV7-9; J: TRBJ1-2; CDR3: CASSLLTGGGYTF
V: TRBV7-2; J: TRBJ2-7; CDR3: CASSQTGGVNEQYF
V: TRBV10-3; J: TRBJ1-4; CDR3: CATGTATNEKLFF